Listed below are T cell receptor beta chains from one sample, sequenced in a study of cytomegalovirus exposure and HLA in healthy donors. The method was immunoSEQ multiplex PCR; TCRdb's version includes in-frame clones alone and lacks a portion of them. The sample records about 170,000 clones, around 80% being singletons. Material for sequencing was PBMCs. All receptors come from a female donor in good health and CMV-seronegative. Each CDR3 is given with its conserved first and last residue. D genes are given only for firm matches. Not all rows give a size; the values are once, few, many and, for expanded clones, a class.

clone size: .; J gene: TRBJ2-5; V gene: TRBV7-9; D gene: .; CDR3 DNA: TGTGCCAGCAGCGTCTGGACTATTCAAGAGACCCAGTACTTC; CDR3 protein: CASSVWTIQETQYF
clone size: .; J gene: TRBJ1-1; V gene: TRBV27; D gene: .; CDR3 DNA: TGTGCCAGCAGTTTATTTGGGCAGGCGAACACTGAAGCTTTCTTT; CDR3 protein: CASSLFGQANTEAFF
clone size: .; J gene: TRBJ2-5; V gene: TRBV7-2; D gene: TRBD2; CDR3 DNA: TGTGCCAGCAGCTTAATAGCGGGAGGGCCAGAGACCCAGTACTTC; CDR3 protein: CASSLIAGGPETQYF
clone size: .; J gene: TRBJ2-2; V gene: TRBV11-2; D gene: .; CDR3 DNA: TGTGCCAGCAGCTTAGTCAACATGGCCACCGGGGAGCTGTTTTTT; CDR3 protein: CASSLVNMATGELFF
clone size: .; J gene: TRBJ1-5; V gene: TRBV18; D gene: TRBD1; CDR3 DNA: TGTGCCAGCTCACCAAGACAGGGAGTACAGCCCCAGCATTTT; CDR3 protein: CASSPRQGVQPQHF
clone size: .; J gene: TRBJ2-7; V gene: TRBV30; D gene: .; CDR3 DNA: TGTGCCTGGAGTGGAACTGGGCGCCACTCCTACGAGCAGTACTTC; CDR3 protein: CAWSGTGRHSYEQYF
clone size: .; J gene: TRBJ2-7; V gene: TRBV5-1; D gene: TRBD1; CDR3 DNA: TGCGCCAGCAGCTCCTACCGGGACAGGGGACCCTACGAGCAGTACTTC; CDR3 protein: CASSSYRDRGPYEQYF
clone size: .; J gene: TRBJ2-7; V gene: TRBV7-2; D gene: TRBD2; CDR3 DNA: TGTGCCAGCAGCTTAGCCAGCGGGAGCTCCTACGAGCAGTACTTC; CDR3 protein: CASSLASGSSYEQYF
clone size: .; J gene: TRBJ1-2; V gene: TRBV2; D gene: TRBD1; CDR3 DNA: TGTGCCAGCAGGAACCGGGACAGGAGGGATGGCTACACCTTC; CDR3 protein: CASRNRDRRDGYTF
clone size: .; J gene: TRBJ2-3; V gene: TRBV4-2; D gene: .; CDR3 DNA: TGTGCCAGCAGCCAAGGGGGGGGCGGGACAAACACAGATACGCAGTATTTT; CDR3 protein: CASSQGGGGTNTDTQYF
clone size: .; J gene: TRBJ2-1; V gene: TRBV7-9; D gene: .; CDR3 DNA: TGTGCCAGCAGCTATTTAGGGAGTTCGCTCGGTGAGCAGTTCTTC; CDR3 protein: CASSYLGSSLGEQFF
clone size: .; J gene: TRBJ1-1; V gene: TRBV5-1; D gene: .; CDR3 DNA: TGCGCCAGCAGCTTGGACCCAGTCAACACTGAAGCTTTCTTT; CDR3 protein: CASSLDPVNTEAFF
clone size: .; J gene: TRBJ1-2; V gene: TRBV19; D gene: TRBD1; CDR3 DNA: TGTGCCAGTTGGACAGGGGGTAATGGCTACACCTTC; CDR3 protein: CASWTGGNGYTF
clone size: once; J gene: TRBJ2-3; V gene: TRBV19; D gene: TRBD1; CDR3 DNA: TGTGCCAGCAGAGAGGGACAGGGTTTGTCCGATACGCAGTATTTT; CDR3 protein: CASREGQGLSDTQYF
clone size: .; J gene: TRBJ2-1; V gene: TRBV27; D gene: TRBD2; CDR3 DNA: TGTGCCAGCAGTTGGGGACTAGCAATTCCCCACAATGAGCAGTTCTTC; CDR3 protein: CASSWGLAIPHNEQFF
clone size: .; J gene: TRBJ1-2; V gene: TRBV6-5; D gene: .; CDR3 DNA: TGTGCCAGCAGTTACTTATATAGGACGGGGAACTATGGCTACACCTTC; CDR3 protein: CASSYLYRTGNYGYTF
clone size: .; J gene: TRBJ2-1; V gene: TRBV7-6; D gene: TRBD2; CDR3 DNA: TGTGCCAGCAGCGAAGTCAGGGAGGGCAACAATGAGCAGTTCTTC; CDR3 protein: CASSEVREGNNEQFF
clone size: few; J gene: TRBJ1-1; V gene: TRBV30; D gene: TRBD1; CDR3 DNA: TGTGCCTGGACCCGTGACAGGGGGTTGGGCGCTTTCTTT; CDR3 protein: CAWTRDRGLGAFF
clone size: .; J gene: TRBJ1-6; V gene: TRBV19; D gene: .; CDR3 DNA: TGTGCCAGTAGGATCGAGGGGGATTCCTATAATTCACCCCTCCACTTT; CDR3 protein: CASRIEGDSYNSPLHF
clone size: .; J gene: TRBJ1-1; V gene: TRBV11-2; D gene: .; CDR3 DNA: TGTGCCAGCAGCTTAGATCCCGGGAACACTGAAGCTTTCTTT; CDR3 protein: CASSLDPGNTEAFF
clone size: few; J gene: TRBJ1-5; V gene: TRBV19; D gene: .; CDR3 DNA: TGTGCCAGTAATTCCCAGGGGAATCAGCCCCAGCATTTT; CDR3 protein: CASNSQGNQPQHF
clone size: .; J gene: TRBJ2-1; V gene: TRBV10-3; D gene: TRBD1; CDR3 DNA: TGTGCCATCGCAGGGACAGGGGACTACAATGAGCAGTTCTTC; CDR3 protein: CAIAGTGDYNEQFF
clone size: .; J gene: TRBJ2-4; V gene: TRBV2; D gene: TRBD2; CDR3 DNA: TGTGCCAGCAGGGAGGGACTAGCGGGATTAAAAAACATTCAGTACTTC; CDR3 protein: CASREGLAGLKNIQYF
clone size: .; J gene: TRBJ1-1; V gene: TRBV6-1; D gene: .; CDR3 DNA: TGTGCCAGCAATCGACACATAAACACTGAAGCTTTCTTT; CDR3 protein: CASNRHINTEAFF
clone size: .; J gene: TRBJ2-1; V gene: TRBV4-2; D gene: .; CDR3 DNA: TGTGCCAGCAGCCAAGATTTGACGTGGAGGGGGGGCGGTAATGAGCAGTTCTTC; CDR3 protein: CASSQDLTWRGGGNEQFF
clone size: .; J gene: TRBJ2-7; V gene: TRBV15; D gene: .; CDR3 DNA: TGTGCCACCAGCGAGGAGGACAGAGTTTATGCGCAGTACTTC; CDR3 protein: CATSEEDRVYAQYF
clone size: .; J gene: TRBJ2-3; V gene: TRBV7-9; D gene: TRBD1; CDR3 DNA: TGTGCCAGCAGCTTTTGGACAGGGGGCGAAGATACGCAGTATTTT; CDR3 protein: CASSFWTGGEDTQYF
clone size: .; J gene: TRBJ2-7; V gene: TRBV7-2; D gene: TRBD2; CDR3 DNA: TGTGCCAGCAGCTTAGCGTTTGGCGGGGGGGCAGGTGAGCAGTACTTC; CDR3 protein: CASSLAFGGGAGEQYF
clone size: .; J gene: TRBJ2-7; V gene: TRBV28; D gene: TRBD2; CDR3 DNA: TGTGCCAGCAGTGTAACTAGCGAATCCTACGAGCAGTACTTC; CDR3 protein: CASSVTSESYEQYF
clone size: .; J gene: TRBJ1-2; V gene: TRBV27; D gene: .; CDR3 DNA: TGTGCCAGCAGTCCGAAAATTCAGGGGATCTATGGCTACACCTTC; CDR3 protein: CASSPKIQGIYGYTF
clone size: .; J gene: TRBJ2-2; V gene: TRBV5-4; D gene: TRBD1; CDR3 DNA: TGTGCCATCCCGATAAGGGACAGTCACACCGGGGAGCTGTTTTTT; CDR3 protein: CAIPIRDSHTGELFF
clone size: .; J gene: TRBJ2-2; V gene: TRBV30; D gene: TRBD2; CDR3 DNA: TGTGCCTGGAGTCCCGGCGGGGGTTACACCGGGGAGCTGTTTTTT; CDR3 protein: CAWSPGGGYTGELFF
clone size: .; J gene: TRBJ1-2; V gene: TRBV21-1; D gene: .; CDR3 DNA: TGTGCCAGCAGCAAAGCGAACCGGGACACCTGCTATGGCTACACCTTC; CDR3 protein: CASSKANRDTCYGYTF
clone size: .; J gene: TRBJ1-2; V gene: TRBV4-3; D gene: .; CDR3 DNA: TGCGCCAGCAGCCCCTCTTTATACGGTAACTATGGCTACACCTTC; CDR3 protein: CASSPSLYGNYGYTF
clone size: .; J gene: TRBJ2-1; V gene: TRBV7-2; D gene: TRBD2; CDR3 DNA: TGTGCCAGCAGCCCGGGACTAGTCGTTCAGAAGTTCTTC; CDR3 protein: CASSPGLVVQKFF
clone size: .; J gene: TRBJ2-7; V gene: TRBV19; D gene: TRBD1; CDR3 DNA: TGTGCCAGCCGGGACAGGGGCTACGAGCAGTACTTC; CDR3 protein: CASRDRGYEQYF
clone size: .; J gene: TRBJ1-6; V gene: TRBV10-1; D gene: .; CDR3 DNA: TGCGCCAGCAGCCGAACCTTTGAGGTCCGCTATAATTCACCCCTCCACTTT; CDR3 protein: CASSRTFEVRYNSPLHF
clone size: .; J gene: TRBJ2-5; V gene: TRBV15; D gene: TRBD2; CDR3 DNA: TGTGCCACCAGTTCGACTAGCGGGAGAGGCTACCCCGAGACCCAGTACTTC; CDR3 protein: CATSSTSGRGYPETQYF
clone size: .; J gene: TRBJ2-3; V gene: TRBV6-5; D gene: .; CDR3 DNA: TGTGCCAGCAGTTACTCGGCCCTCCCAGTCGCTACGCAGTATTTT; CDR3 protein: CASSYSALPVATQYF
clone size: .; J gene: TRBJ2-3; V gene: TRBV5-1; D gene: .; CDR3 DNA: TGCGCCAGCAGCTCCCGCTTGCGGCGGGTCCAGAGGTTCGGAGATACGCAGTATTTT; CDR3 protein: CASSSRLRRVQRFGDTQYF
clone size: .; J gene: TRBJ2-6; V gene: TRBV30; D gene: .; CDR3 DNA: TGTGCCTGGAGGCTTGGACACTCTGGGGCCAACGGCCTGACTTTC; CDR3 protein: CAWRLGHSGANGLTF
clone size: few; J gene: TRBJ2-7; V gene: TRBV7-2; D gene: TRBD2; CDR3 DNA: TGTGCCAGCAGCCATAGTGGGGGACTAGCGCCTTCCTACGAGCAGTACTTC; CDR3 protein: CASSHSGGLAPSYEQYF
clone size: .; J gene: TRBJ2-1; V gene: TRBV4-2; D gene: .; CDR3 DNA: TGTGCCAGCAGCCTAGATAGCGGAGACTACAATGAGCAGTTCTTC; CDR3 protein: CASSLDSGDYNEQFF
clone size: .; J gene: TRBJ1-4; V gene: TRBV20-1; D gene: .; CDR3 DNA: TGCAGTGCTAGACTTACCGGAAAACTGTTTTTT; CDR3 protein: CSARLTGKLFF
clone size: once; J gene: TRBJ2-7; V gene: TRBV15; D gene: TRBD2; CDR3 DNA: TGTGCCACCTCTCCAGCGGGAGGCATTTACGAGCAGTACTTC; CDR3 protein: CATSPAGGIYEQYF
clone size: .; J gene: TRBJ1-2; V gene: TRBV10-3; D gene: .; CDR3 DNA: TGTGCCATCAGTGAGAATTCCCTCTATGGCTACACCTTC; CDR3 protein: CAISENSLYGYTF
clone size: .; J gene: TRBJ2-3; V gene: TRBV6-4; D gene: TRBD2; CDR3 DNA: TGTGCCAGCAGCAGAAAAAAATATCAGCGGGGGGGTTGGACAGATACGCAGTATTTT; CDR3 protein: CASSRKKYQRGGWTDTQYF
clone size: .; J gene: TRBJ2-4; V gene: TRBV12-5; D gene: .; CDR3 DNA: TGTGCTAGTGGACGCGATGGACAGACGATAGCCAAAAACAGTCAGTACTTC; CDR3 protein: CASGRDGQTIAKNSQYF
clone size: .; J gene: TRBJ2-3; V gene: TRBV19; D gene: .; CDR3 DNA: TGTGCCAGTAGTATAGTTGCCGGGGGAGAGACAGATACGCAGTATTTT; CDR3 protein: CASSIVAGGETDTQYF
clone size: few; J gene: TRBJ2-3; V gene: TRBV27; D gene: .; CDR3 DNA: TGTGCCAGCGCCATGTTTGGGGAGAGCACAGATACGCAGTATTTT; CDR3 protein: CASAMFGESTDTQYF